These 23 T cell receptor beta chains were sequenced from one sample in a study of blood T cells in healthy people across ages. Primers used in a second PCR of about 7 to 12 cycles were a sample-barcoded 5' primer and a J-beta primer mix. MiXCR, run by TCRdb on the 5' RACE reads, gives a single entry per CDR3 protein. The data contain 870,000 or so distinct CDR3 sequences, roughly 26% of them singletons. Material for sequencing was blood. These receptors came from a woman older than 75 in good health.

This clonotype has ten or more counts. The gene calls are TRBV20-1 and TRBJ2-7, with TRBD1 identical over 7 bases. CDR3 length: 11 residues. Germline-derived CDR1 and CDR2 are DFQATT and SNEGSKA (reference sequence). V lost 6 bases and J lost 3; bases outside the gene matches: 2. DNA of the CDR3: TGCAGTGCCCAGGGGGTCTACGAGCAGTACTTC. Encoded protein: CSAQGVYEQYF.

The sample holds a few counts of this clonotype. Since a much larger clone is just one base distant, this may be a read error. The gene calls are TRBV12-3 or TRBV12-4 and TRBJ2-7; perhaps TRBD2 as D (5 bases). Trimming removed 5 bases from V and 0 bases from J, with 17 bases in between. The CDR3 has 16 amino acids. Here the CDR3 reads CASSPSREKSSYEQYF. The CDR3 bases are TGTGCCAGCAGTCCCTCGAGGGAGAAAAGCTCCTACGAGCAGTACTTC.

This clonotype was found a few times. The chain has TRBV12-3 or TRBV12-4 and TRBJ1-2; D unresolved. V was clipped by 3 bases and J by 8 bases, with 16 bases between them. This CDR3 spans 14 amino acids. The CDR3 DNA reads TGTGCCAGCAGTTTCAGGACCCCGACGGGAGGCTACACCTTC. This sequence encodes CASSFRTPTGGYTF.

At least ten counts were recorded for this clonotype. This chain connects TRBV3-1 to TRBJ2-4; tentative D call: TRBD1 (5 bases). V lost 1 base, J lost 1 base, and 11 bases lay in between. Germline V CDR1 and CDR2: LGHDT, YNNKEL (reference sequence). This CDR3 is built from 16 residues. The DNA for the CDR3 is TGTGCCAGCAGCCAAGGCAGGGCACAGGCCAAAAACATTCAGTACTTC. As protein: CASSQGRAQAKNIQYF.

V is TRBV20-1 and J is TRBJ2-1, with D possibly matching TRBD2 (6 bases). The CDR3 runs 16 residues. V shed 3 bases and J shed 4 bases, with 19 bases lying between them. Germline V lookup: CDR1 DFQATT, CDR2 SNEGSKA (reference sequence). The CDR3 loop reads CSASSLSGVRYNEQFF. As DNA, the CDR3 is TGCAGTGCTAGTTCCCTTTCGGGAGTAAGGTACAATGAGCAGTTCTTC.

Concerning this clonotype itself: A read error may produce the germline difference seen at one junction end. The chain carries TRBV2 and TRBJ2-5, with 10 bases matching TRBD2. Germline assignment: CDR1 SNHLY and CDR2 FYNNEI. This CDR3 contains 15 residues. CDR3: CASRVRSGGQETQDF. The CDR3 region has the DNA TGTGCCAGCAGAGTCCGTAGCGGGGGGCAGGAGACCCAGGACTTC.

This clonotype was detected only a few times. The chain employs TRBV28 and TRBJ2-5; weak D call: TRBD2 (7 bases). V was trimmed by 3 bases and J by 4 bases, leaving 12 bases between them. Germline CDR1 MDHEN, CDR2 SYDVKM. This CDR3 has 14 amino acids. Written as DNA, the CDR3 is TGTGCCAGCAGTTTTGGGGGGGCGGCAGAGACCCAGTACTTC. Protein sequence: CASSFGGAAETQYF.

This clonotype was seen ten or more times. V is TRBV20-1 and J is TRBJ2-7; possibly TRBD2 for D (5 bases). The CDR3 contains 17 residues. Per the germline V gene, CDR1 is DFQATT and CDR2 is SNEGSKA (reference sequence). V lost 3 bases and J lost 3, with 24 bases in between. CDR3 DNA sequence: TGCAGTGCTAGTCCCACATCGAGGGTTTCGCCCCGCTACGAGCAGTACTTC. Translation: CSASPTSRVSPRYEQYF.

Only a few counts were recorded for this clonotype. The rearrangement uses TRBV6-6 and TRBJ1-4; D call uncertain. The germline V and J ends were trimmed by 3 bases and 5 bases, with 4 bases remaining between them. The CDR3 is made up of 12 amino acids. The V gene's germline CDR1 is MNHNY and CDR2 SVGAGI (reference sequence). The DNA of the CDR3 is TGTGCCAGCAGTTATTCCAATGAAAAACTGTTTTTT. Its protein product is CASSYSNEKLFF.

This clonotype appeared many times. The chain couples TRBV7-2 to TRBJ2-3; either TRBD1 or TRBD2 may supply D (5 bases each). This CDR3 is built from 15 residues. V was pared by 5 bases and J by 6 bases, with 18 bases between. Germline V gives CDR1 SGHTA, CDR2 FQGNSA. CDR3 DNA sequence: TGTGCCAGCAGCATCCCCGGGACCGGTGGCGATACGCAGTATTTT. Its protein is CASSIPGTGGDTQYF.

The table lists this clonotype with many counts. The chain carries TRBV9 and TRBJ2-1; D unclear. The ends were cut back, 4 bases at V and 7 bases at J, with 12 bases in the middle. Germline V lookup: CDR1 SGDLS, CDR2 YYNGEE. The length of the CDR3 is 13 residues. The CDR3 loop reads CASSITTGNEQFF. Here the CDR3 DNA reads TGTGCCAGCAGCATCACAACTGGGAATGAGCAGTTCTTC.

This clonotype occurred many times. V gene TRBV28 combines with J gene TRBJ2-4; 13 nucleotides line up with TRBD2. Germline CDR1 reads MDHEN; CDR2 reads SYDVKM. Unmatched junction bases numbered 4, after V lost 5 bases and J lost 0 bases. The CDR3 is 17 amino acids. In nucleotides, the CDR3 is TGTGCCAGCAGTAGGACTAGCGGGGGACAAGCCAAAAACATTCAGTACTTC. It specifies CASSRTSGGQAKNIQYF.

Worth noting for this clonotype: The junction departs from germline at one end; a sequencing error may be responsible. CDR3 sequence: CASSADIYGCTF. The CDR3 DNA follows: TGTGCCAGCAGCGCGGACATATATGGCTGCACCTTC. The J gene is TRBJ1-2, the V gene TRBV12-3 or TRBV12-4, with D perhaps TRBD1 (5 bases). CDR3 length equals 12 residues.

This clonotype was observed a handful of times. V gene TRBV5-1 combines with J gene TRBJ2-1, with D uncertain. The CDR3 is made up of 16 amino acids. V shed 4 bases and J shed 2 bases, with 16 bases lying between them. The germline gives CDR1 SGHRS, CDR2 YFSETQ. The CDR3 DNA is TGCGCCAGCAGCACGAACAGCCTATGGGCCTACAATGAGCAGTTCTTC. It yields the protein CASSTNSLWAYNEQFF.

The CDR3 sequence is CASSSYTGTGELFF. The CDR3, as DNA: TGTGCCAGCAGTTCTTATACGGGCACCGGGGAGCTGTTTTTT. The rearrangement uses TRBV6-6 and TRBJ2-2; D remains unclear. The germline CDR1 and CDR2 sequences are MNHNY and SVGAGI (reference sequence). Trimming stripped 4 bases from V and 4 bases from J, with 10 bases between. The CDR3 is 14 residues long.

This chain joins TRBV3-1 and TRBJ1-1; 9 nucleotides agree with TRBD1. The germline CDR1 and CDR2 sequences are LGHDT and YNNKEL (reference sequence). Trimming took 3 bases from V and 6 from J; bases not matched to a gene: 5. The CDR3 loop spans 14 amino acids. This CDR3 is CASSQGQGGAEAFF. CDR3 DNA: TGTGCCAGCAGCCAGGGACAGGGAGGGGCTGAAGCTTTCTTT.

This clonotype was recorded only once. This clone may be a read error of a much larger clone one base away. The chain is built from TRBV20-1 and TRBJ2-1, with D maybe TRBD1 (5 bases). CDR3 length: 13 residues. The germline CDR1 and CDR2 sequences are DFQATT and SNEGSKA (reference sequence). DNA of the CDR3: TGCAGTGCTAGAGATCCCAGGGCGAATGAGCGGTTCTTC. Protein sequence: CSARDPRANERFF.

This clonotype was seen more than once but under ten times. This sequence joins TRBV30 and TRBJ2-1; 7 bases match TRBD1. CDR1 and CDR2 (germline): GTSNPN, SVGIG (reference sequence). The J segment lost 12 bases and the V segment lost 2 bases, leaving 16 bases of the junction unmatched. The CDR3 covers 15 residues. The CDR3 DNA is TGTGCCTGGAGTACCACACTTATACAGGGGAAAGGGCAGTTCTTC. Protein product: CAWSTTLIQGKGQFF.

This clonotype came up a few times. The V gene is TRBV12-3 or TRBV12-4, the J gene TRBJ1-1, with TRBD1 as a possible D gene (6 bases). V was cut by 9 bases and J by 0 bases, with 14 bases left in between. The CDR3 is made up of 14 amino acids. The CDR3 nucleotides read TGTGCCAGTGGGCGGGACACTTTGAACACTGAAGCTTTCTTT. Translated: CASGRDTLNTEAFF.

Notes on this clonotype: A much larger clone is a single base away; this may be a read error. The gene calls are TRBV18 and TRBJ2-5; 7 nucleotides match TRBD2. The CDR3 loop spans 14 amino acids. The germline V gene has CDR1 KGHSH and CDR2 LQKENI. The trim removed 3 bases at V and 11 bases at J, leaving 12 bases unmatched. This CDR3 is CASSPLAAPNEQYF. CDR3 DNA sequence: TGTGCCAGCTCACCGCTAGCGGCGCCCAATGAGCAGTACTTC.

At least ten counts were recorded for this clonotype. The chain recombines TRBV20-1 with TRBJ1-6; no definite D call. Deletions cut 6 bases from V and 2 bases from J, with 11 bases between. Germline lookup yields CDR1 DFQATT and CDR2 SNEGSKA (reference sequence). CDR3 size: 14 residues. The CDR3 protein is CSAPGGTYNSPLHF. The CDR3 nucleotides read TGCAGTGCGCCTGGAGGCACCTATAATTCACCCCTCCACTTT.

The J gene is TRBJ1-5, the V gene TRBV6-1; 7 bases agree with TRBD1. The V segment lost 5 bases and the J segment 0 bases; nucleotides outside the gene matches: 10. Germline CDR1 MNHNS, CDR2 SASEGT. This CDR3 is built from 17 residues. In DNA, the CDR3 is TGTGCCAGCAGTCCCCGGGGACAGTCTTATAGCAATCAGCCCCAGCATTTT. Amino acid sequence: CASSPRGQSYSNQPQHF.

The rearrangement joins TRBV20-1 to TRBJ1-6; D may be TRBD1 (6 bases). Trimming took off 6 bases at V and 10 bases at J, with 16 bases between the two ends. Germline assignment: CDR1 DFQATT and CDR2 SNEGSKA (reference sequence). The CDR3 contains 13 residues. The CDR3 region is CSARTALRSPLHF. DNA of the CDR3: TGCAGTGCCAGGACAGCCCTACGATCACCCCTCCACTTT.